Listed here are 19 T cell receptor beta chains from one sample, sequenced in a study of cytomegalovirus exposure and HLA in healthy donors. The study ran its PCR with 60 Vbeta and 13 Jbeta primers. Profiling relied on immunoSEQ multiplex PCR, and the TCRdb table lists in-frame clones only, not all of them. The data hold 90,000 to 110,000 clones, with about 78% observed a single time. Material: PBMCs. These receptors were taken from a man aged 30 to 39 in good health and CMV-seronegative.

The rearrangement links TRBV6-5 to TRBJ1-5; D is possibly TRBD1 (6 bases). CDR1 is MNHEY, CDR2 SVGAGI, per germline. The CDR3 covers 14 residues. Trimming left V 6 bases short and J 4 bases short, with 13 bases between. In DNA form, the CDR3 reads TGTGCCAGCAGCCTCTTCCAGGGGAATCAGCCCCAGCATTTT. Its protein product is CASSLFQGNQPQHF.

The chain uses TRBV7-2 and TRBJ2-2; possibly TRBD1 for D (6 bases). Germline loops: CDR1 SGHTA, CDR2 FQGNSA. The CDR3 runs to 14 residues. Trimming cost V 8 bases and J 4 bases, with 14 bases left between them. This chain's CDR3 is CASRPDSATGELFF. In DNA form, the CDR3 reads TGTGCCAGCCGACCGGACAGTGCCACCGGGGAGCTGTTTTTT.

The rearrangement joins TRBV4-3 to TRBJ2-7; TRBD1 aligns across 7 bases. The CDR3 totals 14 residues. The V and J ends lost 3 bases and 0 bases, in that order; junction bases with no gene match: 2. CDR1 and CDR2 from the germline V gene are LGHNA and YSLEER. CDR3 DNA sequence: TGCGCCAGCAGCCAGGGACAGAACTCCTACGAGCAGTACTTC. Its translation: CASSQGQNSYEQYF.

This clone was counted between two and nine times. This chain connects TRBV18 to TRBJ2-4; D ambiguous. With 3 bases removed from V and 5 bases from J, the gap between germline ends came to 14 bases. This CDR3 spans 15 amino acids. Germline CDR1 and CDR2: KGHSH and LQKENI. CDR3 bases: TGTGCCAGCTCACCCGCGCAGCTAGACGAAAACATTCAGTACTTC. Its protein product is CASSPAQLDENIQYF.

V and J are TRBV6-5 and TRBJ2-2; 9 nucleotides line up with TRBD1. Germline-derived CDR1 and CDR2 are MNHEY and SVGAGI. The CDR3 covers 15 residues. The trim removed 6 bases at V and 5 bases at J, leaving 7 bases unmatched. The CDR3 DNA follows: TGTGCCAGCAGGCCACAGGGGGCTGGAACCGGGGAGCTGTTTTTT. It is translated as CASRPQGAGTGELFF.

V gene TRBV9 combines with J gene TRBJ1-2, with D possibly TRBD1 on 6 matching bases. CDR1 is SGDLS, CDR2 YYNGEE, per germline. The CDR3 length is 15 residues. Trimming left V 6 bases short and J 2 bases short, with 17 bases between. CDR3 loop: CASNPGTNSNYGYTF. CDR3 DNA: TGTGCCAGCAACCCCGGGACAAACTCGAACTATGGCTACACCTTC.

The CDR3 loop reads CASSVLGEGSTLDEQFF. CDR3 DNA: TGTGCCAGCAGCGTGTTGGGGGAGGGTTCGACTCTTGATGAGCAGTTCTTC. This sequence joins TRBV9 and TRBJ2-1, with 7 bases fitting TRBD2. With 2 bases clipped from V and 8 bases from J, the junction kept 16 bases outside the gene matches. This CDR3 has 17 amino acids. Germline V gene data show CDR1 as SGDLS and CDR2 as YYNGEE.

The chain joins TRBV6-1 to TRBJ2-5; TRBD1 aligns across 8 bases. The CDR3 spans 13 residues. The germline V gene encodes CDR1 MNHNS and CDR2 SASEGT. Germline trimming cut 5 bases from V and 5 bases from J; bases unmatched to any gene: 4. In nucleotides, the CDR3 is TGTGCCAGCAGTCGGACAGGGAAGGAGACCCAGTACTTC. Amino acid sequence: CASSRTGKETQYF.

CDR3 protein: CASSLALAGHTDTQYF. CDR3 sequence (DNA): TGTGCCAGCAGCTTGGCGCTAGCGGGACACACAGATACGCAGTATTTT. The chain is built from TRBV5-4 and TRBJ2-3, with 9 bases fitting TRBD2. V was clipped by 0 bases and J by 2 bases; unmatched bases: 4. CDR1 is SGHNT and CDR2 is YYREEE in the germline V gene (reference sequence). The CDR3 is 16 amino acids.

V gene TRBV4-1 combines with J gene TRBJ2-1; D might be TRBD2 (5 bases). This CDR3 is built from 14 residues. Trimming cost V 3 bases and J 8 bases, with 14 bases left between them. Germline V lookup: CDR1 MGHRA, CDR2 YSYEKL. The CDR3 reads CASSQPTRSHEQFF. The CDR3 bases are TGCGCCAGCAGCCAGCCCACTAGATCCCATGAGCAGTTCTTC.

Here the CDR3 DNA reads TGCAGCGTTCCGGAACCGGGACAGGGGAGGAATGGCTACACCTTC. Translating gives CSVPEPGQGRNGYTF. This chain uses TRBV29-1 with TRBJ1-2, with TRBD1 matching 10 bases. This CDR3 contains 15 residues. J was trimmed by 6 bases and V by 5 bases; bases with no gene match: 12. CDR1 and CDR2 (germline): SQVTM, ANQGSEA.

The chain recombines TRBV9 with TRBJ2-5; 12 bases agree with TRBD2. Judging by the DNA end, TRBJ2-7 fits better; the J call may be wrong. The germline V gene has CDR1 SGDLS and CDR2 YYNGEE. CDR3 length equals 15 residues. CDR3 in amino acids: CASSPGTSGLYEQYF. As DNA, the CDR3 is TGTGCCAGCAGCCCAGGGACTAGCGGGTTATACGAGCAGTACTTC.

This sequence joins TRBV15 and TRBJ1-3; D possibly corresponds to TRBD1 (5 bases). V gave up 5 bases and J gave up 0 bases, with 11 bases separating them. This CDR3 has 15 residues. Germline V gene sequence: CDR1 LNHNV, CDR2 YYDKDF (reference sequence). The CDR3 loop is CATSAGTDSGNTIYF. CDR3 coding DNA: TGTGCCACCAGCGCCGGGACTGACTCTGGAAACACCATATATTTT. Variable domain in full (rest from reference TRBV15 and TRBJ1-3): DAMVIQNPRYQVTQFGKPVTLSCSQTLNHNVMYWYQQKSSQAPKLLFHYYDKDFNNEADTPDNFQSRRPNTSFCFLDIRSPGLGDTAMYLCATSAGTDSGNTIYFGEGSWLTVV.

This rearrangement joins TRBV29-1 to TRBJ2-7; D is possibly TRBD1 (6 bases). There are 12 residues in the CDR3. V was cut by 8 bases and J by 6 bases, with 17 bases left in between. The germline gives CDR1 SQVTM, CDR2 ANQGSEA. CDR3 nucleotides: TGCAGCTCCAGGGACATTCGCGGCGAGCAGTACTTC. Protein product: CSSRDIRGEQYF.

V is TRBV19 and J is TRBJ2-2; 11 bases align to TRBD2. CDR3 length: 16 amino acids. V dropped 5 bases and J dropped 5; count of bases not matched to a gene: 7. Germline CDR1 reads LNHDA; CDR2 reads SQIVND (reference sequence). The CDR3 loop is CASSGLAGGETGELFF. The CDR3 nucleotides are TGTGCCAGTAGTGGGTTAGCGGGAGGGGAAACCGGGGAGCTGTTTTTT.

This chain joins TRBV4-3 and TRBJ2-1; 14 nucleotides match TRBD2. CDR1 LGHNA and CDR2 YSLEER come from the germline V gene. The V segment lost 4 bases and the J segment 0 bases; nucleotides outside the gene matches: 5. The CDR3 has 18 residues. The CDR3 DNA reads TGCGCCAGCAGCCGGTGGACTAGCGGGGGGAGCTCCTACAATGAGCAGTTCTTC. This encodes CASSRWTSGGSSYNEQFF.

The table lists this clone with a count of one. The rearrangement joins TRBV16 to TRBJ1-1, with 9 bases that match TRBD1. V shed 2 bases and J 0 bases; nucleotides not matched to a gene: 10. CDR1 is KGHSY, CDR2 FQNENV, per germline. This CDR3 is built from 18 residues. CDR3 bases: TGTGCCAGCAGCCAAAGACAGGGGGGAGCTGGTATGAACACTGAAGCTTTCTTT. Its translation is CASSQRQGGAGMNTEAFF.

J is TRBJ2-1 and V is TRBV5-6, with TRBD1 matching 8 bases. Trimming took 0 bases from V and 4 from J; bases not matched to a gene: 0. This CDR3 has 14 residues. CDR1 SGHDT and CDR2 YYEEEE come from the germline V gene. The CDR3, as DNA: TGTGCCAGCAGCTTGGGGACAGGGTACAATGAGCAGTTCTTC. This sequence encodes CASSLGTGYNEQFF.

The CDR3 spells CASSPGSWNTEAFF. The CDR3 DNA reads as TGTGCCAGCAGCCCGGGATCATGGAACACTGAAGCTTTCTTT. This chain joins TRBV9 and TRBJ1-1, with D unclear. Germline assignment: CDR1 SGDLS and CDR2 YYNGEE. The CDR3 totals 14 residues. V was shortened by 4 bases and J by 1 base, with 11 bases between the two germline ends.